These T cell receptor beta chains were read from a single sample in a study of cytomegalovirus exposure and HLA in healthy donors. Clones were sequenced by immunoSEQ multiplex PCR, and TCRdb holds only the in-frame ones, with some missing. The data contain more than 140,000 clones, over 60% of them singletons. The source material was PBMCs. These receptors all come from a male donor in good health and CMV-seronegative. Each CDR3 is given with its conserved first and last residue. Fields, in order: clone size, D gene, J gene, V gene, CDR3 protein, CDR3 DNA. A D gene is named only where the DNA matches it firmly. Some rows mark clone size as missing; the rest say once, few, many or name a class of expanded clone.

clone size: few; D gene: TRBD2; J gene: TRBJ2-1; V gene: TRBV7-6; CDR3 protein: CASSPASGGSPREQFF; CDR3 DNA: TGTGCCAGCAGCCCCGCTAGCGGGGGGTCCCCAAGGGAGCAGTTCTTC
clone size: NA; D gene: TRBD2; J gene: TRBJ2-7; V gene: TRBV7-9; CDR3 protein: CASSFGTSGRNEQYF; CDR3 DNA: TGTGCCAGCAGTTTCGGGACTAGCGGGAGAAACGAGCAGTACTTC
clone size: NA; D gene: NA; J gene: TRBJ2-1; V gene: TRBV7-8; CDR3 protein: CASSLRWLAGKNEQFF; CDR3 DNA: TGTGCCAGCAGCTTAAGGTGGCTAGCCGGCAAAAATGAGCAGTTCTTC
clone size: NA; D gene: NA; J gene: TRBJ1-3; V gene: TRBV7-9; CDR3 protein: CASSFPQETPGNTIYF; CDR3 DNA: TGTGCCAGCAGCTTCCCACAGGAGACTCCCGGAAACACCATATATTTT
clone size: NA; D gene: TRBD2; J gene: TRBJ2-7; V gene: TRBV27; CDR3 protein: CASSLYRRGLAYEQYF; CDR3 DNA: TGTGCCAGCAGTTTATATCGGCGGGGGTTAGCATACGAGCAGTACTTC
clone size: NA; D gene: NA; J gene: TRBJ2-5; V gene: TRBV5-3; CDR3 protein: CARSLGLASEETQYF; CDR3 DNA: TGTGCCAGAAGCTTGGGGCTAGCGAGCGAAGAGACCCAGTACTTC
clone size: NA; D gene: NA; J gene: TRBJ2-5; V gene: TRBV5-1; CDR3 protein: CASSFNPQGTGETQYF; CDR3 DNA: TGCGCCAGCAGCTTTAATCCCCAGGGGACGGGAGAGACCCAGTACTTC
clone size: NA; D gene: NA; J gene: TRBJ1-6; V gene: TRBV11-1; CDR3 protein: CASSFSGNNSPLHF; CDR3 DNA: TGTGCCAGCAGCTTTTCAGGGAATAATTCACCCCTCCACTTT
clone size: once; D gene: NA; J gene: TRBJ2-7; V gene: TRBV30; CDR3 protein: CAWSTGDSVEQYF; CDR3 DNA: TGTGCCTGGAGTACCGGGGACTCGGTAGAGCAGTACTTC
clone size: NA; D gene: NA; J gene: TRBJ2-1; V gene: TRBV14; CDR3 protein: CASSLGGSYNEQFF; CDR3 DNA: TGTGCCAGCAGCCTGGGGGGCTCCTACAATGAGCAGTTCTTC
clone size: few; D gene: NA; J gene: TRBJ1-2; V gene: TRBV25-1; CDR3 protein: CASSGQDLSPNYGYTF; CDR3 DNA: TGTGCCAGCAGTGGGCAGGACTTATCCCCCAACTATGGCTACACCTTC
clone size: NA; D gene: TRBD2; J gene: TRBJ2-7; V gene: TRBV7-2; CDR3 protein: CASSLVGQAGGGSAYEQYF; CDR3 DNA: TGTGCCAGCAGCTTAGTCGGCCAAGCGGGAGGGGGTAGCGCCTACGAGCAGTACTTC
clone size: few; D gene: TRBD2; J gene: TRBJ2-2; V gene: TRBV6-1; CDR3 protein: CASSEHTGGGGELFF; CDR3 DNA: TGTGCCAGCAGTGAACATACGGGGGGTGGCGGGGAGCTGTTTTTT
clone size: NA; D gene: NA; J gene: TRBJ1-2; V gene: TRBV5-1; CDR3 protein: CASSPSKASYGYTF; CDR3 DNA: TGCGCCAGCAGCCCTAGTAAAGCCTCCTATGGCTACACCTTC
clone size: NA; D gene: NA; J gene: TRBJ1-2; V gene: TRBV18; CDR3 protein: CASSPSGGYGYTF; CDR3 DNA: TGTGCCAGCTCACCGAGCGGCGGCTATGGCTACACCTTC
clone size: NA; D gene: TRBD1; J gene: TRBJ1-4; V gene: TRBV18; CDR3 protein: CASSRTGTGLYNEKLFF; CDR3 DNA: TGTGCCAGCTCACGTACCGGGACAGGGCTTTATAATGAAAAACTGTTTTTT
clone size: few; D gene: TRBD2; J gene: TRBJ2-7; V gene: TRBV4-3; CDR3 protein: CASSQGLAASYEQYF; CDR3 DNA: TGCGCCAGCAGCCAAGGGCTAGCGGCTTCCTACGAGCAGTACTTC
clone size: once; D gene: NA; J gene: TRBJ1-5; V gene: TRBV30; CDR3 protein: CAWSVQGGNQPQHF; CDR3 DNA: TGTGCCTGGAGTGTACAAGGGGGAAATCAGCCCCAGCATTTT
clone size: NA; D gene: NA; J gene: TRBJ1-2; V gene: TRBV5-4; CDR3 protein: CASSTKGVQGYTF; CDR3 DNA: TGTGCCAGCAGCACGAAAGGGGTTCAAGGCTACACCTTC
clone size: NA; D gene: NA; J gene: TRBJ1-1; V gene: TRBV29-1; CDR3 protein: CSVARDVNTEAFF; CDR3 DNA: TGCAGCGTTGCACGGGATGTGAACACTGAAGCTTTCTTT
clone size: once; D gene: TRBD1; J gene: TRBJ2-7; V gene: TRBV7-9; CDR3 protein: CASSLEGRGIRVEQYF; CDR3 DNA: TGTGCCAGCAGCTTAGAGGGCAGGGGGATACGAGTGGAGCAGTACTTC
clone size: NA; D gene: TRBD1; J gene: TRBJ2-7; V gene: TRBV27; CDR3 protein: CASKTQQGDRYRYEQYF; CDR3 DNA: TGTGCCAGCAAGACCCAACAGGGGGATCGGTATCGCTACGAGCAGTACTTC
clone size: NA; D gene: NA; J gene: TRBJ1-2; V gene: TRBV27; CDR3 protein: CASSLSASFNYGYTF; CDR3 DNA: TGTGCCAGCAGTTTATCCGCCAGTTTTAACTATGGCTACACCTTC
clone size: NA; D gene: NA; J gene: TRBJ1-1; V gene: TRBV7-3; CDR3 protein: CASSLGGATEAFF; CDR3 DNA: TGTGCCAGCAGCTTAGGGGGGGCGACTGAAGCTTTCTTT
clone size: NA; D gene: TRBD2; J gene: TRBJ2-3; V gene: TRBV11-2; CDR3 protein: CASSPGLAGQGADTQYF; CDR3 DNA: TGTGCCAGCAGCCCGGGACTAGCGGGGCAAGGGGCAGATACGCAGTATTTT
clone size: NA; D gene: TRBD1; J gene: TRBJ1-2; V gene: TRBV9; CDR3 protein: CASSATGTGGLNYGYTF; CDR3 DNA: TGTGCCAGCAGCGCCACCGGGACAGGGGGGCTAAACTATGGCTACACCTTC
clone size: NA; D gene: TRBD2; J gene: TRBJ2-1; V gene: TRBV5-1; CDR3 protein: CASRGREASSYNEQFF; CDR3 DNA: TGCGCCAGCAGGGGGCGGGAGGCGAGCTCCTACAATGAGCAGTTCTTC
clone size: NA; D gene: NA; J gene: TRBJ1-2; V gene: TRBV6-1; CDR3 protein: CASSRTENYGYTF; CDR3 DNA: TGTGCCAGCAGTCGGACAGAGAACTATGGCTACACCTTC
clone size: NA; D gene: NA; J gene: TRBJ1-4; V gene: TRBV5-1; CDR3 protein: CASSLDKPGGNEKLFF; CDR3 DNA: TGCGCCAGCAGCTTGGATAAGCCCGGAGGTAATGAAAAACTGTTTTTT
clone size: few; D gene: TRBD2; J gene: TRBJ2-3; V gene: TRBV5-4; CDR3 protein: CASSLVAGATDTQYF; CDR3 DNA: TGTGCCAGCAGCTTGGTAGCGGGAGCCACAGATACGCAGTATTTT
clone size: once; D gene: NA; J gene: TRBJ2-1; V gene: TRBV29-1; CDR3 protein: CSVDRVYNEQFF; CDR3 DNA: TGCAGCGTTGACAGGGTTTACAATGAGCAGTTCTTC
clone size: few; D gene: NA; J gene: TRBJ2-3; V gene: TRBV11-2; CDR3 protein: CASSSRDTQYF; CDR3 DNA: TGTGCCAGCAGCTCCCGGGATACGCAGTATTTT
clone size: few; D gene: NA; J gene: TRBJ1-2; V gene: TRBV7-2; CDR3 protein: CASSPLTELYGYTF; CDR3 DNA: TGTGCCAGCAGCCCGTTGACAGAGCTCTATGGCTACACCTTC
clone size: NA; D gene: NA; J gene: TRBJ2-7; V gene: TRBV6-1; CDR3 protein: CASSEARDRSEQYF; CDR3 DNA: TGTGCCAGCAGTGAAGCGCGGGACCGCAGTGAGCAGTACTTC
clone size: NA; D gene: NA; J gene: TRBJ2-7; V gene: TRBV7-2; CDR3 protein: CASRTRSSYEQYF; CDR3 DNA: TGTGCCAGCCGGACACGCAGCTCCTACGAGCAGTACTTC
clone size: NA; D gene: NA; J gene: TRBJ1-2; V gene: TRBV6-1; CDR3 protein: CASSEIRQGNYGYTF; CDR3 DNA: TGTGCCAGCAGTGAAATAAGGCAGGGGAACTATGGCTACACCTTC
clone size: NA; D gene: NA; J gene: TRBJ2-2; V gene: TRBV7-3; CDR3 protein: CASSLSRGSRELFF; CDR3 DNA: TGTGCCAGCAGCTTAAGCAGGGGTAGCCGGGAGCTGTTTTTT
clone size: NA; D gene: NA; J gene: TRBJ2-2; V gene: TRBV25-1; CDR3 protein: CASGGTGKGELFF; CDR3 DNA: TGTGCCAGCGGAGGAACAGGGAAAGGGGAGCTGTTTTTT
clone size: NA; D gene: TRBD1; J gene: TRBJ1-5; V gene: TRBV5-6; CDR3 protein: CASSFYRGGQPQHF; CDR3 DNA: TGTGCCAGCAGCTTCTACAGGGGAGGACAGCCCCAGCATTTT
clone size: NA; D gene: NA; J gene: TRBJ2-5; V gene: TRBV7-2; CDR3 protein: CASSLLDTKTQYF; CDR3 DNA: TGTGCCAGCAGCTTACTGGACACGAAGACCCAGTACTTC
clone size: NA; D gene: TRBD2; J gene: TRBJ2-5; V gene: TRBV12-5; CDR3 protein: CASGLVRDGRVNQETQYF; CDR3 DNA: TGTGCTAGTGGTTTGGTACGGGACGGGAGGGTAAACCAAGAGACCCAGTACTTC
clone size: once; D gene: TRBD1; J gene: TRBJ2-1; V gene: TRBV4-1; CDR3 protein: CASSQVDRALYNEQFF; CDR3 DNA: TGCGCCAGCAGCCAAGTCGACAGGGCTCTCTACAATGAGCAGTTCTTC
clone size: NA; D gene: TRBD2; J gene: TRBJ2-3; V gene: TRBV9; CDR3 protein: CASSVQTFTSGSADTQYF; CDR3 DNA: TGTGCCAGCAGCGTACAAACCTTTACTAGCGGGAGTGCAGATACGCAGTATTTT
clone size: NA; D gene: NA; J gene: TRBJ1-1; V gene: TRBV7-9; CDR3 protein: CASSHHRRDMNTEAFF; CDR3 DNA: TGTGCCAGCAGCCACCACAGACGGGACATGAACACTGAAGCTTTCTTT
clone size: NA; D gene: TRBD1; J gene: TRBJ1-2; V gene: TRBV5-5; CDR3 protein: CASSSGQGAGGYTF; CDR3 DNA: TGTGCCAGCAGCAGTGGACAGGGGGCGGGGGGCTACACCTTC
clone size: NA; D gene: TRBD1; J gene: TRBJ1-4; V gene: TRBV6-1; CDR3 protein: CASSPGQATNEKLFF; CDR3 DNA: TGTGCCAGCAGCCCGGGACAGGCAACTAATGAAAAACTGTTTTTT
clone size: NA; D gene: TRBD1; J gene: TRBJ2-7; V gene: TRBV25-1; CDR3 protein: CASSLRQGALRHEQYF; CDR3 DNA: TGTGCCAGCAGTTTACGCCAGGGGGCGCTTCGCCACGAGCAGTACTTC
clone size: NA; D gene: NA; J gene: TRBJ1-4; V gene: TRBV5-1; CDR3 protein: CASSLEGGREKLFF; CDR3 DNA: TGCGCCAGCAGCTTGGAAGGGGGACGGGAAAAACTGTTTTTT
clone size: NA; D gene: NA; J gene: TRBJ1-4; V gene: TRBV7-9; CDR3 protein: CSSSPLDRGTTNEKLFF; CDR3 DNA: TGTTCCAGCAGCCCCCTGGACCGGGGAACAACTAATGAAAAACTGTTTTTT
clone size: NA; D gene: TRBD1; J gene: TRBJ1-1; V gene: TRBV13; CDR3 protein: CASSWTGFTEAFF; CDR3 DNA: TGTGCCAGCAGTTGGACAGGGTTTACTGAAGCTTTCTTT
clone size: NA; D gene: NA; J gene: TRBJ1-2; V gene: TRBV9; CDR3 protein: CASSNPYGGGDYGYTF; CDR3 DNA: TGTGCCAGCAGCAATCCCTATGGAGGGGGGGACTATGGCTACACCTTC
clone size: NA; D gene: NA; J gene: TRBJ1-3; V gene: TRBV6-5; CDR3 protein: CASKPDTLENTIYF; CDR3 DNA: TGTGCCAGCAAGCCCGACACTCTGGAAAACACCATATATTTT
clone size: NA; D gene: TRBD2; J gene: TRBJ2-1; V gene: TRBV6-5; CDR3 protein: CAGRSVGGDHNEQFF; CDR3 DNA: TGTGCCGGCAGATCCGTCGGGGGGGACCACAATGAGCAGTTCTTC
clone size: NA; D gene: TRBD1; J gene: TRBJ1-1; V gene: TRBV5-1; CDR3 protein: CASSGQGNTEAFF; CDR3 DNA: TGCGCCAGCTCGGGACAGGGGAACACTGAAGCTTTCTTT
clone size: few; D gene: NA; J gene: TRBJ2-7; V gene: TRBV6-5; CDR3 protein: CASTQTYRAHEQYF; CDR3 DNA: TGTGCCAGCACCCAAACTTACAGGGCCCACGAGCAGTACTTC